These 23 T cell receptor beta chains share one sample of origin, sequenced in a study of memory CD4+ T cells and cytomegalovirus serostatus. Single viable CD3+CD4+CD8-CD45RO+ cells were sorted as the memory CD4+ T cells. Repertoires were generated with immunoSEQ multiplex PCR, while TCRdb's copy carries only in-frame clones and drops some. The sample lists 45,000 to 65,000 clones, roughly 78% occurring once. Sequencing was performed on memory CD4+ T cells from blood. All receptors come from an adult in good health and CMV-seronegative.

This sequence joins TRBV19 and TRBJ1-4; D call uncertain. V was clipped by 7 bases and J by 5 bases, with 17 bases between them. Germline-derived CDR1 and CDR2 are LNHDA and SQIVND (reference sequence). The CDR3 totals 15 residues. CDR3 DNA sequence: TGTGCCAGTACGGTAGTTCCGGGTAAAAATGAAAAACTGTTTTTT. Its translation: CASTVVPGKNEKLFF.

This clone was counted a few times. CDR3 sequence: CASSNAGWDSPLHF. CDR3 nucleotide sequence: TGCGCCAGCAGCAACGCAGGGTGGGATTCACCCCTCCACTTT. The chain links TRBV5-1 to TRBJ1-6; D possibly corresponds to TRBD1 (5 bases). CDR3 length: 14 amino acids. Deletions cut 4 bases from V and 8 bases from J, with 13 bases between. Germline CDR1 is SGHRS and CDR2 is YFSETQ.

The gene calls are TRBV10-3 and TRBJ1-2, with no clear D. Trimming left V 6 bases short and J 7 bases short, with 12 bases between. The CDR3 length is 12 residues. CDR1 is ENHRY and CDR2 is SYGVKD in the germline V gene. CDR3 region: CAIRPAVGGYTF. CDR3 in DNA: TGTGCCATCAGGCCCGCGGTAGGTGGCTACACCTTC.

This clone was seen more than once but under ten times. This sequence joins TRBV6-5 and TRBJ1-5; unclear D gene. The CDR3 totals 13 residues. From germline, CDR1 is MNHEY and CDR2 SVGAGI. V lost 6 bases to trimming and J lost 3 bases, with 9 bases between them. DNA of the CDR3: TGTGCCAGCAGAATCGGAACCAATCAGCCCCAGCATTTT. It yields the protein CASRIGTNQPQHF.

This chain connects TRBV5-1 to TRBJ2-3; 16 nucleotides align to TRBD2. This CDR3 comprises 15 residues. V trimming: 4 bases; J trimming: 8 bases; junction bases outside the gene matches: 4. Germline CDR1 and CDR2: SGHRS and YFSETQ. In nucleotides, the CDR3 is TGCGCCAGCAGCGGGACTAGCGGGGGGGCAGGTACGCAGTATTTT. Translation gives CASSGTSGGAGTQYF.

This chain uses TRBV9 with TRBJ1-3, with D hard to call. CDR1 and CDR2 from the germline V gene are SGDLS and YYNGEE. The V end was cut by 7 bases, the J end by 3 bases, with 14 bases between. The CDR3 is made up of 14 amino acids. CDR3 bases: TGTGCCAGCGGGAGGTTTCAGAGTGGAAACACCATATATTTT. Translated: CASGRFQSGNTIYF.

The sample holds a few counts of this clone. The genes are TRBV6-1 and TRBJ1-3; TRBD1 matches at 8 bases. Germline V gene lookup returns CDR1 MNHNS and CDR2 SASEGT. J lost 4 bases, V lost 3 bases, and 2 bases had no gene match. This CDR3 has 14 residues. CDR3 in DNA: TGTGCCAGCAGTGATGGGGACAGGGGAAACACCATATATTTT. This codes for CASSDGDRGNTIYF.

This chain joins TRBV18 and TRBJ1-5; D not resolved. The CDR3 sequence is 13 residues long. Per the germline V gene, CDR1 is KGHSH and CDR2 is LQKENI. Trimming stripped 4 bases from V and 4 bases from J, with 8 bases between. CDR3: CASSREPNQPQHF. The CDR3 bases are TGTGCCAGCTCACGCGAACCAAATCAGCCCCAGCATTTT.

This chain uses TRBV18 with TRBJ2-1; 12 nucleotides align to TRBD2. CDR1 KGHSH and CDR2 LQKENI come from the germline V gene. CDR3 length equals 17 residues. Unmatched junction bases numbered 7, after V lost 2 bases and J lost 5 bases. The CDR3 DNA reads TGTGCCAGCTCACCAGTAGGACTAGCGGGACTAGACAATGAGCAGTTCTTC. Translated, it gives CASSPVGLAGLDNEQFF. Full variable domain (missing parts from reference TRBV18 and TRBJ2-1): NAGVMQNPRHLVRRRGQEARLRCSPMKGHSHVYWYRQLPEEGLKFMVYLQKENIIDESGMPKERFSAEFPKEGPSILRIQQVVRGDSAAYFCASSPVGLAGLDNEQFFGPGTRLTVL.

The chain combines TRBV28 with TRBJ1-5; 12 bases align to TRBD1. Losses at the gene ends were 4 bases for V and 6 bases for J; bases not matched to a gene: 4. The V gene's germline CDR1 is MDHEN and CDR2 SYDVKM. The CDR3 spans 15 residues. The CDR3 DNA reads TGTGCCAGCAGTTGGGGACAGGGGGCACTTCAGCCCCAGCATTTT. Translating gives CASSWGQGALQPQHF.

V usage is TRBV10-3 and J usage is TRBJ1-5, with D unclear. Germline loops: CDR1 ENHRY, CDR2 SYGVKD. The CDR3 is 12 amino acids. With 10 bases removed from V and 4 bases from J, the gap between germline ends came to 11 bases. The DNA for the CDR3 is TGTGCCACCTCCGATACGAATCAGCCCCAGCATTTT. The encoded protein is CATSDTNQPQHF.

In its sample, this clone was seen a few times. The V gene is TRBV9, the J gene TRBJ2-5, with D unresolved. The germline V gene has CDR1 SGDLS and CDR2 YYNGEE. With 7 bases removed from V and 3 bases from J, the gap between germline ends came to 7 bases. This CDR3 is 11 amino acids long. CDR3 sequence: CASLREETQYF. CDR3 sequence (DNA): TGTGCCAGCTTACGAGAAGAGACCCAGTACTTC.

The V call is TRBV13, the J call TRBJ2-2; D is undetermined. The germline CDR1 and CDR2 sequences are PRHDT and FYEKMQ (reference sequence). The germline V and J ends were trimmed by 0 bases and 6 bases, with 5 bases remaining between them. The CDR3 spans 13 residues. The CDR3 DNA follows: TGTGCCAGCAGCTTAGGGGATCCCGGGGAGCTGTTTTTT. As protein: CASSLGDPGELFF. The full variable domain, completed using reference TRBV13 and TRBJ2-2, is AAGVIQSPRHLIKEKRETATLKCYPIPRHDTVYWYQQGPGQDPQFLISFYEKMQSDKGSIPDRFSAQQFSDYHSELNMSSLELGDSALYFCASSLGDPGELFFGEGSRLTVL.

The genes are TRBV6-5 and TRBJ2-3; 7 bases are a match to TRBD2. The junction had 4 bases not matched to a gene; V was cut back by 0 bases and J by 4 bases. The CDR3 has 15 amino acids. From germline, CDR1 is MNHEY and CDR2 SVGAGI. The CDR3 spells CASSYSGSGPDTQYF. The CDR3 DNA reads as TGTGCCAGCAGTTACTCGGGTAGCGGGCCAGATACGCAGTATTTT.

The rearrangement links TRBV6-6 to TRBJ2-7, with a weak D call TRBD2 (5 bases). With 10 bases removed from V and 3 bases from J, the gap between germline ends came to 16 bases. The CDR3 runs to 13 residues. The V gene's germline CDR1 is MNHNY and CDR2 SVGAGI (reference sequence). DNA of the CDR3: TGTGCCACCCTTAGAGAGGGAATCTACGAGCAGTACTTC. Its translation is CATLREGIYEQYF.

The rearrangement uses TRBV7-2 and TRBJ2-7; possibly TRBD2 for D (5 bases). The CDR3 covers 13 residues. Trimming left V 3 bases short and J 7 bases short, with 13 bases between. The V gene's germline CDR1 is SGHTA and CDR2 FQGNSA. CDR3 protein: CASSFTGISEQYF. The CDR3 DNA is TGTGCCAGCAGCTTCACCGGGATCTCAGAGCAGTACTTC.

The chain has TRBV6-1 and TRBJ1-5; D uncertain. Germline values: CDR1 MNHNS, CDR2 SASEGT. The CDR3 spans 14 residues. V was pared by 6 bases and J by 6 bases, with 15 bases between. The CDR3 region is CASSPVRAGQPQHF. DNA for the CDR3: TGTGCCAGCAGCCCGGTCCGGGCCGGTCAGCCCCAGCATTTT.

The chain has TRBV6-1 and TRBJ1-2, with D unresolved. This CDR3 has 12 amino acids. Deletions cut 0 bases from V and 4 bases from J, with 3 bases between. Germline values: CDR1 MNHNS, CDR2 SASEGT. As DNA, the CDR3 is TGTGCCAGCAGTGAAGCGATCTATGGCTACACCTTC. This encodes CASSEAIYGYTF.

V gene TRBV7-8 combines with J gene TRBJ1-5; 9 nucleotides match TRBD1. The ends lost 5 bases at V and 5 bases at J; junction bases unmatched: 4. Germline V gives CDR1 SGHVS, CDR2 FQNEAQ. The CDR3 runs 14 residues. The CDR3 loop reads CASSGTGKDQPQHF. The DNA of the CDR3 is TGTGCCAGCAGCGGGACAGGGAAGGATCAGCCCCAGCATTTT.

The chain joins TRBV7-2 to TRBJ2-3; 8 bases map to TRBD2. V lost 2 bases, J lost 1 base, and 5 bases stayed unmatched. CDR1 and CDR2 from the germline V gene are SGHTA and FQGNSA. This CDR3 region has 16 residues. DNA for the CDR3: TGTGCCAGCAGCTTAATTGGCGGGGGGCGCACAGATACGCAGTATTTT. Protein product: CASSLIGGGRTDTQYF.

This sequence joins TRBV28 and TRBJ2-3; 8 nucleotides match TRBD1. Trimming cost V 6 bases and J 1 base; bases outside gene matches: 9. The length of the CDR3 is 16 residues. Germline V CDR1 and CDR2: MDHEN, SYDVKM. CDR3 in amino acids: CASSRTGSLCTDTQYF. As DNA, the CDR3 is TGTGCCAGCAGCCGGACAGGGTCCCTCTGCACAGATACGCAGTATTTT.

The chain employs TRBV6-5 and TRBJ1-2; 7 nucleotides match TRBD1. Per the germline V gene, CDR1 is MNHEY and CDR2 is SVGAGI. V was clipped by 8 bases and J by 7 bases; unmatched bases: 13. The CDR3 length is 14 residues. The CDR3 reads CASGKRDRVLGYTF. CDR3 DNA: TGTGCCAGCGGAAAAAGAGACAGGGTTCTTGGCTACACCTTC.

This chain uses TRBV7-6 with TRBJ2-2; the D is unclear. The CDR3 is 14 residues long. The V gene's germline CDR1 is SGHVS and CDR2 FNYEAQ. V lost 5 bases, J lost 2 bases, and 9 bases lay in between. Here the CDR3 reads CASSPEPNTGELFF. CDR3 coding DNA: TGTGCCAGCAGCCCTGAACCAAACACCGGGGAGCTGTTTTTT.